This T cell receptor (beta chain) derives from a study of lymphopenia after photon versus proton radiotherapy. Study outcomes and limitations: After the lymphocyte nadir, photon-treated repertoires showed oligoclonal expansion, especially of CD8+ Temra cells. Post-nadir TCR diversity decline inversely tracked overall survival among those who died.

V lost 3 bases to trimming and J lost 2 bases, with 27 bases between them. The length of the CDR3 is 19 residues. Profiling relied on immunoSEQ multiplex PCR, and the TCRdb table lists in-frame clones only, not all of them. Of 60,000 to 75,000 clones in the sample, 87% were seen once. A note on this clone: Its antigen is undetermined.

The TCR originated in a man aged 80 or over with esophageal cancer. V usage is TRBV5-3 and J usage is TRBJ2-7; no clear D. TRBV5-3 is noted as an ORF with a role that remains uncertain. The sample consisted of peripheral blood, taken from a patient treated with proton-based radiotherapy. The CDR3 region has the DNA TGTGCCAGAAGCTGCCAAGAACCTTATCCTAGTAAAGGGACCTACGAGCAGTACTTC. This gives the protein CARSCQEPYPSKGTYEQYF.